This T cell receptor (beta chain) comes out of a study of T cell repertoires in cytomegalovirus infection. Whole-study context: CMV infection and matching HLA type were both indicated by public TCR beta signatures.

Study-level points and caveats: There were HLA-C-restricted CMV-specific TCR beta clonotypes dominating the ex vivo response.

This clonotype was counted a few times. Its target is not known. Germline V gene lookup returns CDR1 MNHEY and CDR2 SMNVEV (reference sequence). CDR3 size: 13 residues. V lost 1 base to trimming and J lost 6 bases, with 9 bases between them. Via MiXCR, TCRdb re-called the reads, giving one row per CDR3 protein. The table includes approximately 990,000 distinct CDR3 sequences, under 40% detected once. The rearrangement links TRBV27 to TRBJ1-1; D remains ambiguous. The receptor was isolated from a human donor in good health (CMV status not recorded). Some clones in this sample may be carry-over from other donors' samples. Source: cultured CD8+ T cells from PBMCs, taken from culture after CMV antigen stimulation. CDR3 in amino acids: CASSLYLGAEAFF. CDR3 nucleotides: TGTGCCAGCAGTTTATATTTGGGAGCTGAAGCTTTCTTT.